These 17 T cell receptor beta chains share one sample of origin, sequenced in a study of beta chain features in type 1 diabetes. The investigators reverse transcribed all of the isolated RNA, so they sequenced expressed TCRB transcripts. TCRdb keeps only in-frame clones here, not all; method: immunoSEQ multiplex PCR. The sample records about 40,000 clones, 50% being singletons. Sequencing input: stem cell memory CD4+ T cells from blood. Receptor source: a woman aged 30 to 39 in good health.

This clone appeared once. The V gene is TRBV28, the J gene TRBJ2-7; a weak D match, TRBD1 (6 bases). From germline, CDR1 is MDHEN and CDR2 SYDVKM. There are 16 residues in the CDR3. The germline V and J ends were trimmed by 3 bases and 0 bases, with 15 bases remaining between them. CDR3 in DNA: TGTGCCAGCAGTTTTCCCGCCACAGGGCACTCCTACGAGCAGTACTTC. Protein product: CASSFPATGHSYEQYF.

This clone was seen only a few times. The chain carries TRBV7-2 and TRBJ2-1; 15 nucleotides agree with TRBD2. This CDR3 comprises 19 residues. V shed 6 bases, J shed 0 bases, and the junction held 9 bases outside the gene matches. Germline V gene sequence: CDR1 SGHTA, CDR2 FQGNSA. Here the CDR3 DNA reads TGTGCCAGCAGTCCTATTGGGACTAGCGGGAGGTTCTCCTACAATGAGCAGTTCTTC. Protein sequence: CASSPIGTSGRFSYNEQFF. The full variable domain, rest sourced from reference TRBV7-2 and TRBJ2-1, is GAGVSQSPSNKVTEKGKDVELRCDPISGHTALYWYRQSLGQGLEFLIYFQGNSAPDKSGLPSDRFSAERTGGSVSTLTIQRTQQEDSAVYLCASSPIGTSGRFSYNEQFFGPGTRLTVL.

The V and J genes are TRBV9 and TRBJ2-7; D is uncertain. This CDR3 region has 15 residues. CDR1 and CDR2 (germline): SGDLS, YYNGEE. Trimming shortened V by 0 bases and J by 0 bases, and 10 bases separated the two germline ends. This CDR3 reads CASSVDSPSSYEQYF. The CDR3 DNA reads TGTGCCAGCAGCGTAGACAGCCCCTCCTCCTACGAGCAGTACTTC.

The rearrangement uses TRBV9 and TRBJ1-1, with 7 positions matching TRBD1. J gave up 6 bases and V 3 bases, and 5 bases lay outside the gene matches. CDR3 size: 13 residues. Germline CDR1 SGDLS, CDR2 YYNGEE. The CDR3 DNA is TGTGCCAGCAGCGCCTTCGACAGGGCTGAAGCTTTCTTT. Its translation is CASSAFDRAEAFF.

J is TRBJ2-7 and V is TRBV19; 7 bases agree with TRBD2. The CDR3 extends over 14 amino acids. CDR1 and CDR2 from the germline V gene are LNHDA and SQIVND (reference sequence). V was clipped by 3 bases and J by 4 bases; unmatched bases: 6. DNA for the CDR3: TGTGCCAGTAGTATGTTGGGGGGAGGGTACGAGCAGTACTTC. Amino acid sequence: CASSMLGGGYEQYF.

The chain links TRBV7-9 to TRBJ2-1; 9 bases fit TRBD1. Germline-derived CDR1 and CDR2 are SEHNR and FQNEAQ (reference sequence). With 3 bases clipped from V and 8 bases from J, the junction kept 8 bases outside the gene matches. This CDR3 spans 15 amino acids. This CDR3 reads CASSLGQGSVYEQFF. The DNA of the CDR3 is TGTGCCAGCAGCTTGGGACAGGGTTCTGTCTATGAGCAGTTCTTC. Variable domain in full (rest from reference TRBV7-9 and TRBJ2-1): DTGVSQNPRHKITKRGQNVTFRCDPISEHNRLYWYRQTLGQGPEFLTYFQNEAQLEKSRLLSDRFSAERPKGSFSTLEIQRTEQGDSAMYLCASSLGQGSVYEQFFGPGTRLTVL.

This clone was seen only once. The chain has TRBV4-2 and TRBJ2-7; D is unresolved. The CDR3 consists of 12 residues. Trimming pared 4 bases from V and 6 bases from J, leaving 10 bases between. CDR1 is LGHNA, CDR2 YNFKEQ, per germline. The CDR3 bases are TGTGCCAGCAGCCTCCCGCCCGGCGAGCAGTACTTC. As protein: CASSLPPGEQYF.

This clone has more than one count but fewer than ten. The rearrangement uses TRBV5-1 and TRBJ1-2; 9 bases align to TRBD1. V gave up 4 bases and J gave up 5 bases; unmatched junction bases: 6. The CDR3 is made up of 14 amino acids. Germline CDR1 and CDR2: SGHRS and YFSETQ. CDR3: CASSPGTGIYGYTF. The DNA of the CDR3 is TGCGCCAGCAGCCCGGGGACAGGGATTTATGGCTACACCTTC.

In nucleotides, the CDR3 is TGTGCCAAGAGGACTAGCGGGAGCATGGAGCAGTTCTTC. This gives the protein CAKRTSGSMEQFF. V is TRBV5-4 and J is TRBJ2-1; 13 positions match TRBD2. The CDR3 has 13 amino acids. V was pared by 9 bases and J by 10 bases, with 7 bases of the junction left unmatched. The V gene's germline CDR1 is SGHNT and CDR2 YYREEE (reference sequence). The variable domain in full, with the rest retrieved from reference TRBV5-4 and TRBJ2-1, is ETGVTQSPTHLIKTRGQQVTLRCSSQSGHNTVSWYQQALGQGPQFIFQYYREEENGRGNFPPRFSGLQFPNYSSELNVNALELDDSALYLCAKRTSGSMEQFFGPGTRLTVL.

The chain is built from TRBV29-1 and TRBJ2-7; 8 positions agree with TRBD2. The germline V gene encodes CDR1 SQVTM and CDR2 ANQGSEA. There are 13 residues in the CDR3. The V and J ends lost 4 bases and 2 bases, in that order; junction bases with no gene match: 4. CDR3 DNA sequence: TGCAGCGTTGCTCAGCGGGAGACCTACGAGCAGTACTTC. Protein: CSVAQRETYEQYF.

The genes are TRBV15 and TRBJ2-2; 7 bases are a match to TRBD2. The CDR3 is made up of 15 amino acids. The V and J ends lost 1 base and 5 bases, in that order; junction bases with no gene match: 4. In germline, CDR1 is LNHNV, CDR2 YYDKDF (reference sequence). The CDR3 DNA follows: TGTGCCACCAGCAGAGGACTAGCTGAGACCGGGGAGCTGTTTTTT. Translating it yields CATSRGLAETGELFF.

The chain couples TRBV5-1 to TRBJ1-1; TRBD1 matches 7 bases. Germline assignment: CDR1 SGHRS and CDR2 YFSETQ. CDR3 length: 14 amino acids. Losses at the gene ends were 4 bases for V and 5 bases for J; bases not matched to a gene: 8. DNA of the CDR3: TGCGCCAGCAGCCAGGGTAACAGGGGTACTGAAGCTTTCTTT. Translated, it gives CASSQGNRGTEAFF.

The count of this clone is one. The chain uses TRBV5-1 and TRBJ2-7; TRBD2 is a possible D gene (6 bases). The ends were cut back, 5 bases at V and 4 bases at J, with 16 bases in the middle. This CDR3 contains 14 residues. CDR1 and CDR2 from the germline V gene are SGHRS and YFSETQ. CDR3 DNA: TGCGCCAGCAGAAGAGTGGAGGAGGGTTACGAGCAGTACTTC. This sequence encodes CASRRVEEGYEQYF. Full variable domain (outside the CDR3, taken from reference TRBV5-1 and TRBJ2-7): KAGVTQTPRYLIKTRGQQVTLSCSPISGHRSVSWYQQTPGQGLQFLFEYFSETQRNKGNFPGRFSGRQFSNSRSEMNVSTLELGDSALYLCASRRVEEGYEQYFGPGTRLTVT.

The sample holds a few counts of this clone. CDR3 region: CASSEWTSGKTGELFF. The CDR3 nucleotides read TGTGCCAGCAGCGAATGGACTAGCGGGAAGACCGGGGAGCTGTTTTTT. V is TRBV9 and J is TRBJ2-2; 12 nucleotides line up with TRBD2. Trimming took 3 bases from V and 5 from J; bases not matched to a gene: 5. The CDR3 runs 16 residues. Germline lookup yields CDR1 SGDLS and CDR2 YYNGEE. Supplemented by reference TRBV9 and TRBJ2-2, the full variable domain reads DSGVTQTPKHLITATGQRVTLRCSPRSGDLSVYWYQQSLDQGLQFLIQYYNGEERAKGNILERFSAQQFPDLHSELNLSSLELGDSALYFCASSEWTSGKTGELFFGEGSRLTVL.

V is TRBV7-9 and J is TRBJ1-4, with D tentatively TRBD1 (5 bases). This CDR3 is built from 15 residues. The germline CDR1 and CDR2 sequences are SEHNR and FQNEAQ (reference sequence). With 6 bases removed from V and 3 bases from J, the gap between germline ends came to 14 bases. This CDR3 reads CASSLNKGANEKLFF. The CDR3 DNA reads TGTGCCAGCAGTTTAAATAAAGGGGCTAATGAAAAACTGTTTTTT.

The rearrangement uses TRBV27 and TRBJ2-1, with TRBD2 matching over 7 bases. CDR1 is MNHEY and CDR2 is SMNVEV in the germline V gene (reference sequence). Trimming cost V 5 bases and J 10 bases; bases outside gene matches: 5. This CDR3 has 12 amino acids. CDR3 nucleotide sequence: TGTGCCAGCAGTCCGGCCGGGGGGGAGCAGTTCTTC. It translates to CASSPAGGEQFF.

This chain links TRBV19 with TRBJ2-1; D is uncertain. V was trimmed by 3 bases and J by 6 bases, leaving 9 bases between them. From germline, CDR1 is LNHDA and CDR2 SQIVND (reference sequence). The CDR3 loop spans 13 amino acids. CDR3 in amino acids: CASSMRQLNEQFF. CDR3 DNA sequence: TGTGCCAGTAGTATGAGGCAACTCAATGAGCAGTTCTTC. Together with reference TRBV19 and TRBJ2-1, the CDR3 gives the full variable domain: DGGITQSPKYLFRKEGQNVTLSCEQNLNHDAMYWYRQDPGQGLRLIYYSQIVNDFQKGDIAEGYSVSREKKESFPLTVTSAQKNPTAFYLCASSMRQLNEQFFGPGTRLTVL.